This T cell receptor beta chain was identified during a study of control samples from healthy donors and cancer patients. The data were produced by immunoSEQ multiplex PCR, yet TCRdb's version contains in-frame clones alone and is incomplete. This table has about 410,000 clones, 75% to 95% appearing once. V lost 7 bases to trimming and J lost 7 bases, with 22 bases between them. The CDR3 covers 15 residues. Germline V gene sequence: CDR1 SEHNR, CDR2 FQNEAQ (reference sequence). The chain is built from TRBV7-9 and TRBJ2-5; tentatively, D is TRBD2 (6 bases). This TCR was recovered from a man aged 35 to 55 with head and neck cancer. Sequenced sample: PBMCs. DNA for the CDR3: TGTGCCAGCATCCATTCGGGAGCGGAGTCCGGGACCCAGTACTTC. It yields the protein CASIHSGAESGTQYF.